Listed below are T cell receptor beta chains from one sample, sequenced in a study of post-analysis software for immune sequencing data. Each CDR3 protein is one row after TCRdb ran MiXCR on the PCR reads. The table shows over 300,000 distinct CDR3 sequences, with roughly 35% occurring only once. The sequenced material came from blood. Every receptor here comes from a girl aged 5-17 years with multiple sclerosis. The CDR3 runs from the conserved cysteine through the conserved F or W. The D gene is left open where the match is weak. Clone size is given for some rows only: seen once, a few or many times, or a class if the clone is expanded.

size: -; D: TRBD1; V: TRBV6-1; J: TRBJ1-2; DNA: TGTGCCAGCAATGTAGCAGGGGGATATGACTATGGCTACACCTTC; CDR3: CASNVAGGYDYGYTF
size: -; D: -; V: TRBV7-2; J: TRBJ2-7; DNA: TGTGCCAGCAGCTTAGGTTTCGCCTACGAGCAGTACTTC; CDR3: CASSLGFAYEQYF
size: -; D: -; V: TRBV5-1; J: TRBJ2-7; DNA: TGCGCCAGCAGCTGGCTGAGACAGGACTACGAGCAGTACTTC; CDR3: CASSWLRQDYEQYF
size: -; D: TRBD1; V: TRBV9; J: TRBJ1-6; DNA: TGTGCCAGCAGCGCCCCTCGGACAGGGGGTTATAATTCACCCCTCCACTTT; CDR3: CASSAPRTGGYNSPLHF
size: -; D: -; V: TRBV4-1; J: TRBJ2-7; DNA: TGCGCCAGCAGCTCACCCTCCCAGGGCGTGCAGTACTTC; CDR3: CASSSPSQGVQYF
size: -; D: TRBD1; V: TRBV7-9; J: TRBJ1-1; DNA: TGTGCCAGCAGCTCTTTGACAGGGATAGTCACTGAAGCTTTCTTT; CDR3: CASSSLTGIVTEAFF
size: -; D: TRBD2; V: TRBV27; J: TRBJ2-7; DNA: TGTGCCAGCAGTTTTGGTAGCGGGGGATTCTACGAGCAGTACTTC; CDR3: CASSFGSGGFYEQYF
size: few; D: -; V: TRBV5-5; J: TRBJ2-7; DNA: TGTGCCAGCAGCCAACTGCAGGGTGTCAACGAGCAGTACTTC; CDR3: CASSQLQGVNEQYF
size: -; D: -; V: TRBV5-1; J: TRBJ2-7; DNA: TGCGCCAGCAGCTTGGGGGTAAGCGGTCCCACTTACGAGCAGTACTTC; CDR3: CASSLGVSGPTYEQYF
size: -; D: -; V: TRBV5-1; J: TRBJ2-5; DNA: TGCGCCAGCAGCTCACCCGACAAGGCAGGAGAGACCCAGTACTTC; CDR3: CASSSPDKAGETQYF
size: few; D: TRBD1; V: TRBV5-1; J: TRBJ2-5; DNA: TGCGCCAGCAGCTTGTTAAAGGGACAGCATTTGGAGCAGTACTTC; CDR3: CASSLLKGQHLEQYF
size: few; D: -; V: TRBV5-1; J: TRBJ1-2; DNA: TGCGCCAGCAGCCCGCCGGGACCGCCGTATGGCTACACCTTC; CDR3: CASSPPGPPYGYTF
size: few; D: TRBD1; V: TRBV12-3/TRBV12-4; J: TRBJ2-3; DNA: TGTGCCAGCAGAGGTGGGACAGGGAAATACACAGATACGCAGTATTTT; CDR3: CASRGGTGKYTDTQYF
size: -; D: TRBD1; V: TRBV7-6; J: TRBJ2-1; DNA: TGTGCCAGCAGCTTAAGGGCAGGGGGCAATGAGCAGTTCTTC; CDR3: CASSLRAGGNEQFF